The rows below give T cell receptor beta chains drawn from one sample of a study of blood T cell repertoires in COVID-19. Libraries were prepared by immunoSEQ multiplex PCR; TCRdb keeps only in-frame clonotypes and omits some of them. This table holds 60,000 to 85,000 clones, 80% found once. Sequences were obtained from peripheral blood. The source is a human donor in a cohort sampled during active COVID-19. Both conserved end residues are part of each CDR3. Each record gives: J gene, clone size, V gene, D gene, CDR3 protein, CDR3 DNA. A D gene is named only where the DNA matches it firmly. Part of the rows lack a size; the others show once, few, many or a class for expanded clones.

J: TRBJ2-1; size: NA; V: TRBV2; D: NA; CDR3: CASIGVGGYNEQFF; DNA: TGTGCCAGCATCGGGGTAGGGGGATACAATGAGCAGTTCTTC
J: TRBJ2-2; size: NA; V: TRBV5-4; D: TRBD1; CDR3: CASSRATGENTGELFF; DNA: TGTGCCAGCAGCCGGGCGACAGGGGAGAACACCGGGGAGCTGTTTTTT
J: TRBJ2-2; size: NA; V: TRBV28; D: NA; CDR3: CASLEAGPTGELFF; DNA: TGTGCCAGCCTCGAGGCAGGGCCCACCGGGGAGCTGTTTTTT
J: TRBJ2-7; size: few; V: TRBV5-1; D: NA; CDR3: CASSLAFLEERDEQYF; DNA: TGCGCCAGCAGCTTGGCCTTCCTAGAAGAACGCGACGAGCAGTACTTC
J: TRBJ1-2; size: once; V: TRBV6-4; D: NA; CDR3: CASSPRPGYLSNYGYTF; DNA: TGTGCCAGCAGCCCTAGGCCAGGGTATTTATCCAACTATGGCTACACCTTC
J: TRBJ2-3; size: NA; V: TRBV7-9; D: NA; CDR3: CASSLAGTPDTQYF; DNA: TGTGCCAGCAGCTTAGCGGGCACACCAGATACGCAGTATTTT
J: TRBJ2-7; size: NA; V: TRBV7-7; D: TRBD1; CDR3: CASSTGVTNEQYF; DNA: TGTGCTAGCAGCACAGGGGTGACAAACGAGCAGTACTTC
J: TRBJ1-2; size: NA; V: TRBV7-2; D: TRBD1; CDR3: CASRMTGTNYGYTF; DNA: TGTGCCAGCAGGATGACAGGGACTAACTATGGCTACACCTTC
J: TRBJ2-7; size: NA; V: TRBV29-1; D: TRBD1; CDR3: CSVGQGPAYEQYF; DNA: TGCAGCGTCGGACAGGGACCAGCCTACGAGCAGTACTTC
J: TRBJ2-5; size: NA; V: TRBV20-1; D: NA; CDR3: CSAGEEETQYF; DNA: TGCAGTGCTGGGGAGGAAGAGACCCAGTACTTC
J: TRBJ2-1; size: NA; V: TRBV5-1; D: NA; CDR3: CASSPQTRPSPLHEQFF; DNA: TGCGCCAGCAGCCCCCAGACTAGGCCTTCCCCTCTCCATGAGCAGTTCTTC
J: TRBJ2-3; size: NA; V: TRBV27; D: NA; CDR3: CASHPWSSETDTQYF; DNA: TGTGCCAGCCATCCCTGGAGTAGCGAAACAGATACGCAGTATTTT
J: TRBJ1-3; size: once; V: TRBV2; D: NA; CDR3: CASRREGFSGNTIYF; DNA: TGTGCCAGCAGGAGGGAGGGCTTCTCTGGAAACACCATATATTTT
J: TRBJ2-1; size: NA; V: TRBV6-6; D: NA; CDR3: CASSYSTSGTQGQFF; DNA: TGTGCCAGCAGTTACTCGACCTCCGGGACACAGGGGCAGTTCTTC
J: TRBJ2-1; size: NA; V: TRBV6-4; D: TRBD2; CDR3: CASSAEGLASNEQFF; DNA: TGTGCCAGCAGTGCCGAAGGACTAGCGTCCAATGAGCAGTTCTTC
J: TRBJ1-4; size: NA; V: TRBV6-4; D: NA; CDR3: CASSDSHDRPVDEKLFF; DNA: TGTGCCAGCAGTGACTCCCACGACAGGCCCGTGGATGAAAAACTGTTTTTT
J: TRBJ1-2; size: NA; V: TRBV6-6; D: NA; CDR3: CASSSGTGSGYTF; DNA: TGTGCCAGCAGCTCCGGGACTGGGTCTGGCTACACCTTC
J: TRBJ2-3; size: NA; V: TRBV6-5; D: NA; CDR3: CASSSGESSTDTQYF; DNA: TGTGCCAGCAGTTCGGGGGAGTCTAGCACAGATACGCAGTATTTT
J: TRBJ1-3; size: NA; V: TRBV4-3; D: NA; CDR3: CASSRGRDSGNTIYF; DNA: TGCGCCAGCAGCCGAGGACGGGACTCTGGAAACACCATATATTTT
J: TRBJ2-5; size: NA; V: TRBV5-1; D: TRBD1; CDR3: CASSRRQGIDGQETQYF; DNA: TGCGCCAGCAGCCGAAGACAGGGGATCGATGGCCAAGAGACCCAGTACTTC
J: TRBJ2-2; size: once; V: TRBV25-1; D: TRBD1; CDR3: CASSVSGGRGELFF; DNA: TGTGCCAGCAGTGTATCAGGGGGCCGGGGGGAGCTGTTTTTT
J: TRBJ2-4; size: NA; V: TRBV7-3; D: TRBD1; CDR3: CASSLGETGGALPAKNIQYF; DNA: TGTGCCAGCAGCTTAGGGGAGACAGGGGGCGCGTTACCGGCCAAAAACATTCAGTACTTC
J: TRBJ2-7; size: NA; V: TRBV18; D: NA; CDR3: CASSPPRPGTYEQYF; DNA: TGTGCCAGCTCACCACCGCGGCCAGGGACCTACGAGCAGTACTTC
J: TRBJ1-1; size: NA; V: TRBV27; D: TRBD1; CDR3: CASSSLGGQLNTEAFF; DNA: TGTGCCAGCAGTTCTCTTGGGGGACAGCTAAACACTGAAGCTTTCTTT
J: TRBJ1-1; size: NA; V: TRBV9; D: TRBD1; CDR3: CASSLTDRGSEAFF; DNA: TGTGCCAGCAGCCTGACGGACAGGGGGTCTGAAGCTTTCTTT
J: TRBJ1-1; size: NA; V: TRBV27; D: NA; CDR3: CASSPGGGRSTEAFF; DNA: TGTGCCAGCAGTCCTGGCGGGGGCCGAAGCACTGAAGCTTTCTTT
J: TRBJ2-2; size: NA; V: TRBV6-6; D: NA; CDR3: CASRNSVGELFF; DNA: TGTGCCAGCAGGAACAGTGTCGGGGAGCTGTTTTTT
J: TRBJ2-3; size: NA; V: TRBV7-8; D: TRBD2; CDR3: CASSTRLAGARTDTQYF; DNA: TGTGCCAGCAGCACCAGACTAGCGGGAGCACGCACAGATACGCAGTATTTT
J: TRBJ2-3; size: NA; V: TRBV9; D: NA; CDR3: CASSGRDLADTQYF; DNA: TGTGCCAGCAGCGGCAGGGACTTAGCAGATACGCAGTATTTT
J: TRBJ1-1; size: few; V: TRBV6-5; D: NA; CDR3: CASSYAQGVAEAFF; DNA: TGTGCCAGCAGTTACGCCCAAGGGGTTGCTGAAGCTTTCTTT